This T cell receptor beta chain stems from a study of blood T cell repertoires in COVID-19. Overall study: Some COVID-19 samples were acute and others convalescent; all came from the United States, Italy and Spain. The cDNA or gDNA used as material had been derived from T cells, B-cell-depleted T cells, or PBMCs.

V lost 4 bases, J lost 4 bases, and 11 bases lay in between. Germline lookup yields CDR1 GTSNPN and CDR2 SVGIG (reference sequence). This CDR3 has 12 residues. Clones were sequenced by immunoSEQ multiplex PCR, and TCRdb holds only the in-frame ones, with some missing. The sample contains about 310,000 clones, about 90% of which appear only once. Sequenced sample: peripheral blood. This sequence was found in a woman between 50 and 59 years old who had recovered from COVID-19. The rearrangement joins TRBV30 to TRBJ2-7; D possibly corresponds to TRBD2 (6 bases). CDR3 DNA sequence: TGTGCCTGGAAGACGGAGGGGTACGAGCAGTACTTC. Protein sequence: CAWKTEGYEQYF.